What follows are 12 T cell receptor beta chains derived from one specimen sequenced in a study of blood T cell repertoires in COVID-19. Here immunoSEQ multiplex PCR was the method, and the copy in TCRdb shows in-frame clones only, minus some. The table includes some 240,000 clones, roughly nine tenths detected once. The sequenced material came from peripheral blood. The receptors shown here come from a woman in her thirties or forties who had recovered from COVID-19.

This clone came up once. The DNA for the CDR3 is TGTGCCAGTATCCACGCCCCCGGCGGAACGAACACTGAAGCTTTCTTT. As protein: CASIHAPGGTNTEAFF. The rearrangement joins TRBV19 to TRBJ1-1; D not resolved. V gave up 7 bases and J gave up 1 base, with 19 bases separating them. The germline V gene encodes CDR1 LNHDA and CDR2 SQIVND (reference sequence). CDR3 size: 16 residues.

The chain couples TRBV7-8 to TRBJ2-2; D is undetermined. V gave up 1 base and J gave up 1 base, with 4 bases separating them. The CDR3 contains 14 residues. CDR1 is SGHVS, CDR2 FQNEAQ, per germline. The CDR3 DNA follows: TGTGCCAGCAGCTTAGGGCTGAACACCGGGGAGCTGTTTTTT. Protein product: CASSLGLNTGELFF.

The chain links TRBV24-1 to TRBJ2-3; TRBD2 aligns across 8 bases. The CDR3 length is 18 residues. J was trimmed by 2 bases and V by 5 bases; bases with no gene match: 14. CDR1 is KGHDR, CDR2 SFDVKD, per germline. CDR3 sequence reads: CATSGSGGHFNPTDTQYF. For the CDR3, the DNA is TGTGCCACCAGTGGGAGCGGGGGTCATTTTAACCCCACAGATACGCAGTATTTT.

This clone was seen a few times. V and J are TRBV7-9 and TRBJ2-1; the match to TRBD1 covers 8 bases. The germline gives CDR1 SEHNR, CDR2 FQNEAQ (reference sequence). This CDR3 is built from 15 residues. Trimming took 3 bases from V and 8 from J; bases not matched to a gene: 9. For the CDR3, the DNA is TGTGCCAGCAGCTTCGGCGGGACAGGTACCGATGAGCAGTTCTTC. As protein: CASSFGGTGTDEQFF.

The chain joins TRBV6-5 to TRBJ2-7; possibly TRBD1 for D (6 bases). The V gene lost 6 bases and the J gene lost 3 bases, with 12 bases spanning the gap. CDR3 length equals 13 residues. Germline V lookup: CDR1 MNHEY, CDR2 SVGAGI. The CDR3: CASRVGGVYEQYV. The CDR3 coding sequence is TGTGCCAGCAGGGTAGGGGGAGTCTACGAGCAGTACGTC.

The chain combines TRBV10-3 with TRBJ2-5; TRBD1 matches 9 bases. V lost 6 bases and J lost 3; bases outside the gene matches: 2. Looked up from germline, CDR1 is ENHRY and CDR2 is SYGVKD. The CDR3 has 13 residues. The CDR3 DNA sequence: TGTGCCATCAGGGGACAGGGCAAAGAGACCCAGTACTTC. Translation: CAIRGQGKETQYF.

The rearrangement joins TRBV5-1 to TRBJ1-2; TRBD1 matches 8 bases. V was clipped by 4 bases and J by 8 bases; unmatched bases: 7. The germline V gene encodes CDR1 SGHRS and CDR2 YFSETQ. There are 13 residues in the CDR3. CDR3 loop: CASSLDRARGYTF. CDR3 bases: TGCGCCAGCAGCCTGGACAGGGCACGAGGCTACACCTTC.

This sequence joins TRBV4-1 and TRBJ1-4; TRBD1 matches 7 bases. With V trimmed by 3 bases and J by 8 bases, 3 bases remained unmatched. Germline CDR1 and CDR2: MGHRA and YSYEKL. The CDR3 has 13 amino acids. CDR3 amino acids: CASSQTRGEKLFF. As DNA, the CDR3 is TGCGCCAGCAGCCAGACCAGGGGGGAAAAACTGTTTTTT.

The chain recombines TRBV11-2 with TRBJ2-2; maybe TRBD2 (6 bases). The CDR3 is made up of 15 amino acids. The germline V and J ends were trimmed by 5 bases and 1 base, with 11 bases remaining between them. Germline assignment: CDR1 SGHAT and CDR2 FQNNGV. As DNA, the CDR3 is TGTGCCAGCAGCCGCGGGGAGAGGAACACCGGGGAGCTGTTTTTT. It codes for CASSRGERNTGELFF.

The CDR3 reads CASSPINSGANVLTF. The DNA of the CDR3 is TGTGCCAGCAGCCCTATCAACTCTGGGGCCAACGTCCTGACTTTC. The chain recombines TRBV3-1 (or the pseudogene TRBV3-2) with TRBJ2-6; unclear D gene. CDR3 size: 15 residues. Trimming cost V 4 bases and J 0 bases, with 7 bases left between them. Germline CDR1 is LGHDT and CDR2 is YNNKEL (reference sequence).

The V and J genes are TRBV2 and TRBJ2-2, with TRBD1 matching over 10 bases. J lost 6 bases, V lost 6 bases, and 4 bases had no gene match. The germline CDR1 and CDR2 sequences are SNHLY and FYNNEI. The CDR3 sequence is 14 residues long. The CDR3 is CASSWDRGAGELFF. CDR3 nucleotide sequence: TGTGCCAGCAGCTGGGACAGGGGTGCCGGGGAGCTGTTTTTT.

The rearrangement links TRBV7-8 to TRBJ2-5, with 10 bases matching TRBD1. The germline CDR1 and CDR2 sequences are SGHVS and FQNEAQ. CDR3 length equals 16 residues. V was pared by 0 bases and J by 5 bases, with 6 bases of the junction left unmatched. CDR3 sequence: CASSLARDRGSETQYF. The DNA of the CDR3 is TGTGCCAGCAGCTTAGCCCGGGACAGGGGTAGCGAGACCCAGTACTTC.